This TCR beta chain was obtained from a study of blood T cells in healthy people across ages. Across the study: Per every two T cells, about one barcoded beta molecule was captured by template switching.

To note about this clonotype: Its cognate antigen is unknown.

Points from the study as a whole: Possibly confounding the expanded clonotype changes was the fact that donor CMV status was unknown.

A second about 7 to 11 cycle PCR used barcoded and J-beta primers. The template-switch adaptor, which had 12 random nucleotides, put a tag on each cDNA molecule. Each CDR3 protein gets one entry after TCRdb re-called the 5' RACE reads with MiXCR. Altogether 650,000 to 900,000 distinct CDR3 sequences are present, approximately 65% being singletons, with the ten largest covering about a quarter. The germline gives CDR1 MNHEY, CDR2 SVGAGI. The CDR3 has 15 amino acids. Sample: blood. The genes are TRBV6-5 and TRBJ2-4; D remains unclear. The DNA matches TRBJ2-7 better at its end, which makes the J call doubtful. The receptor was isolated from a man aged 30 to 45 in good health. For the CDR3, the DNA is TGTGCCAGCAGTTACGTGCGATCCGGTGGTCACGAGCAGTACTTC. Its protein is CASSYVRSGGHEQYF.